This is a list of T cell receptor beta chains from one sample in a study of identical twins. MiXCR was run by TCRdb on the 5' RACE reads, yielding one entry per CDR3 protein. Here the sample spans 450,000 or so distinct CDR3 sequences, over 12% being singletons. Separately, the same data were catalogued under a study of yellow fever vaccine responses in identical twins.

Material for sequencing was CD4+ T cells sorted from blood. The receptors were sampled from a woman between 18 and 29 years old in good health. The CDR3 runs from the conserved cysteine through the conserved F or W. A D gene is named only where the DNA matches it firmly. Size values are once, few and many counts, or a class for expanded clones, and some rows have none.

>TRBD1|TRBJ2-3|TRBV12-3/TRBV12-4|many
CASSFEGARADTQYF
TGTGCCAGCAGTTTCGAGGGGGCGAGAGCAGATACGCAGTATTTT
>.|TRBJ2-2|TRBV20-1|few
CSARVQITTGELFF
TGCAGTGCTAGAGTCCAAATCACCACCGGGGAGCTGTTTTTT
>.|TRBJ2-5|TRBV11-2|few
CASSLPAYRETQYF
TGTGCCAGCAGCTTACCCGCCTATAGAGAGACCCAGTACTTC
>.|TRBJ2-5|TRBV7-8|.
CASSPNSGLSDQYF
TGTGCCAGCAGCCCTAACTCGGGACTCTCGGACCAGTACTTC
>.|TRBJ2-7|TRBV27|.
CASSFQETYEQYF
TGTGCCAGCAGTTTTCAGGAGACCTACGAGCAGTACTTC
>.|TRBJ2-7|TRBV5-1|few
CASSLAWPTAYEQYF
TGCGCCAGCAGCTTGGCCTGGCCGACAGCCTACGAGCAGTACTTC
>.|TRBJ2-1|TRBV7-3|.
CASSETAYNEQFF
TGTGCCAGCAGCGAAACAGCGTACAATGAGCAGTTCTTC
>TRBD1|TRBJ1-5|TRBV20-1|once
CSGSSRTGDRQPQHF
TGCAGTGGGTCTAGTAGGACAGGGGATCGTCAGCCCCAGCATTTT
>TRBD2|TRBJ2-3|TRBV12-3/TRBV12-4|few
CASSSQGAGSGDTQYF
TGTGCCAGCAGTTCCCAGGGAGCGGGATCTGGAGATACGCAGTATTTT
>.|TRBJ2-7|TRBV6-4|.
CASSDGMAGTYEQYF
TGTGCCAGCAGTGACGGGATGGCAGGAACCTACGAGCAGTACTTC
>TRBD1|TRBJ1-6|TRBV9|few
CASSGGQGSPLHF
TGTGCCAGCAGCGGTGGACAGGGATCACCCCTCCACTTT
>TRBD1|TRBJ2-1|TRBV6-5|few
CASSSGLGQASYNEQFF
TGTGCCAGCAGTTCCGGCTTGGGACAGGCTTCCTACAATGAGCAGTTCTTC
>TRBD1|TRBJ2-7|TRBV4-3|many
CASSRGAGTGGYEQYF
TGCGCCAGCAGCCGAGGAGCCGGGACAGGGGGCTACGAGCAGTACTTC
>.|TRBJ2-4|TRBV9|few
CASSVNPRGTSAKNIQYF
TGTGCCAGCAGCGTCAACCCAAGGGGCACATCGGCCAAAAACATTCAGTACTTC
>TRBD1|TRBJ2-7|TRBV5-1|few
CASSFRDRAGEQYF
TGCGCCAGCAGCTTCCGGGACAGGGCAGGCGAGCAGTACTTC
>.|TRBJ1-1|TRBV18|few
CASSPLSGNTEAFF
TGTGCCAGCTCACCGCTCAGTGGGAACACTGAAGCTTTCTTT
>.|TRBJ2-2|TRBV11-3|many
CASSLTRPGELFF
TGTGCCAGCAGCTTAACCCGGCCCGGGGAGCTGTTTTTT
>TRBD2|TRBJ2-7|TRBV5-1|few
CASSLGLAGPRGEQYF
TGCGCCAGCAGCCTGGGACTAGCGGGGCCGAGGGGCGAGCAGTACTTC
>.|TRBJ2-7|TRBV29-1|.
CSVGAAEQYF
TGCAGCGTGGGGGCTGCCGAGCAGTACTTC
>TRBD2|TRBJ2-1|TRBV20-1|.
CSASRGSLYNEQFF
TGCAGTGCTAGTCGCGGGAGTTTGTACAATGAGCAGTTCTTC
>TRBD1|TRBJ2-7|TRBV2|.
CASSTGGFYEQYF
TGTGCCAGCAGTACAGGGGGCTTCTACGAGCAGTACTTC
>TRBD1|TRBJ2-5|TRBV5-1|many
CASSLFGDREETQYF
TGCGCCAGCAGCTTGTTTGGGGACAGGGAAGAGACCCAGTACTTC
>.|TRBJ1-6|TRBV10-3|.
CAISEFGQSPNSPLHF
TGTGCCATCAGTGAGTTTGGTCAGTCCCCCAATTCACCCCTCCACTTT
>TRBD1|TRBJ2-5|TRBV7-9|few
CASSRQGPKETQYF
TGTGCCAGCAGCCGACAGGGGCCTAAAGAGACCCAGTACTTC
>TRBD1|TRBJ1-1|TRBV5-8|few
CASSLVRQGEAFF
TGTGCCAGCAGCTTGGTTCGACAGGGAGAAGCTTTCTTT
>TRBD1|TRBJ2-2|TRBV2|.
CASSDSDRATGELFF
TGTGCCAGCAGTGATAGCGACAGGGCCACCGGGGAGCTGTTTTTT
>TRBD2|TRBJ2-5|TRBV5-1|many
CASSSGLAGVETQYF
TGCGCCAGCAGTTCTGGACTAGCGGGAGTCGAGACCCAGTACTTC
>TRBD2|TRBJ2-7|TRBV20-1|.
CSASSVWAGGSYEQYF
TGCAGTGCCAGCAGCGTTTGGGCGGGAGGATCCTACGAGCAGTACTTC
>TRBD2|TRBJ2-7|TRBV6-1|.
CASSESGGSNYEQYF
TGTGCCAGCAGTGAGAGCGGGGGTTCTAACTACGAGCAGTACTTC
>.|TRBJ2-5|TRBV5-1|many
CASSLVAVGVETQYF
TGCGCCAGCAGCTTGGTAGCAGTGGGAGTTGAGACCCAGTACTTC
>.|TRBJ2-7|TRBV7-2|few
CASSPAIEGQYF
TGTGCCAGCAGCCCCGCGATCGAGGGCCAGTACTTC
>.|TRBJ1-1|TRBV6-5|few
CASSYSRSGTEAFF
TGTGCCAGCAGTTACTCGCGATCGGGCACTGAAGCTTTCTTT
>TRBD2|TRBJ2-1|TRBV3-1|.
CASSRAAGVSYNEQFF
TGTGCCAGCAGCCGGGCAGCGGGAGTCTCCTACAATGAGCAGTTCTTC
>.|TRBJ2-1|TRBV5-1|.
CASRPDRPPEFF
TGCGCCAGCAGACCTGACAGGCCCCCCGAGTTCTTC
>.|TRBJ2-5|TRBV11-2|.
CASSLGPRYQETQYF
TGTGCCAGCAGCTTAGGGCCACGGTACCAAGAGACCCAGTACTTC
>TRBD2|TRBJ2-1|TRBV7-2|.
CASSSEAGPYNEQFF
TGTGCCAGCAGCTCTGAAGCGGGACCGTACAATGAGCAGTTCTTC
>.|TRBJ2-2|TRBV10-1|.
CASMGPDTGELFF
TGCGCCAGCATGGGACCCGACACCGGGGAGCTGTTTTTT
>TRBD2|TRBJ2-7|TRBV15|.
CATSRFGSSGRASEQYF
TGTGCCACCAGCAGATTCGGCTCTAGCGGGAGAGCGAGTGAGCAGTACTTC
>.|TRBJ2-2|TRBV5-6|few
CASSSPGITGELFF
TGTGCCAGCAGCTCCCCGGGAATCACCGGGGAGCTGTTTTTT
>TRBD2|TRBJ2-1|TRBV7-2|few
CASSTRRTSNNEQFF
TGTGCCAGCAGCACGCGGCGGACTAGCAACAATGAGCAGTTCTTC
>.|TRBJ2-1|TRBV20-1|.
CSATGLNEQFF
TGCAGTGCTACAGGACTTAATGAGCAGTTCTTC